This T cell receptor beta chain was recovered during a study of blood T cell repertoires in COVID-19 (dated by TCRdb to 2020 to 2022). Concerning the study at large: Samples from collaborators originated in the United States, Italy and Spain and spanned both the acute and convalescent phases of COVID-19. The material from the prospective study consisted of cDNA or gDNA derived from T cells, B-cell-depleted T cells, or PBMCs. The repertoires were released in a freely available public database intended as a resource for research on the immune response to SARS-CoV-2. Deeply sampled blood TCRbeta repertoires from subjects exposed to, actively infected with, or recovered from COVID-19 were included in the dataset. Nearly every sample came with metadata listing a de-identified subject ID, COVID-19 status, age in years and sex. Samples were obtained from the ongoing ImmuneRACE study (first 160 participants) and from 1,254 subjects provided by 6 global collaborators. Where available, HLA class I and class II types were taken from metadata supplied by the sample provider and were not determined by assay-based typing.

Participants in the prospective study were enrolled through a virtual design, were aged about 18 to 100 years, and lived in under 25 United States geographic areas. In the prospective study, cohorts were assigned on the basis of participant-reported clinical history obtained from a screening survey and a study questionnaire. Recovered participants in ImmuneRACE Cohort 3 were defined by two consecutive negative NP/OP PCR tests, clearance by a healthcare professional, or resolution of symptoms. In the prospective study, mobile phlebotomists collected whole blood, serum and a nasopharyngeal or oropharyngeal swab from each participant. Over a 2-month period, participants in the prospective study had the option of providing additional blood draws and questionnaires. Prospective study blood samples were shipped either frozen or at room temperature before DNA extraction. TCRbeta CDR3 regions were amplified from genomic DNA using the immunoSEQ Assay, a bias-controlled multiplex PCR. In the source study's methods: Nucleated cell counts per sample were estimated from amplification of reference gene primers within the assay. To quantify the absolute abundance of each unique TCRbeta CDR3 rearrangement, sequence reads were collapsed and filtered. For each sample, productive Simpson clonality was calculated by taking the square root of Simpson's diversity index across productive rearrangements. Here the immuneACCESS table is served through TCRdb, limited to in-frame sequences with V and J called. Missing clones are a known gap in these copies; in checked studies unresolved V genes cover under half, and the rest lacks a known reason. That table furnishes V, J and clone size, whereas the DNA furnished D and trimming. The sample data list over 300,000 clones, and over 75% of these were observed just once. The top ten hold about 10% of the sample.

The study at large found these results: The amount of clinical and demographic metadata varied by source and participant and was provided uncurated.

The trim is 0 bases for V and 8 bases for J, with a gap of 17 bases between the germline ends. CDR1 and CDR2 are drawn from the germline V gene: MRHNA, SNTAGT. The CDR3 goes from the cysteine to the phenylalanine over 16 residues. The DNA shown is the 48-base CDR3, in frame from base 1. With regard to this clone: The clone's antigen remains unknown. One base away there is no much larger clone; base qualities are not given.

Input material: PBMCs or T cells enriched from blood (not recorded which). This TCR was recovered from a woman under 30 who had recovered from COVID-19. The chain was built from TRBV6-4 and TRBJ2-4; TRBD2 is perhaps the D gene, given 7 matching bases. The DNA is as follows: TGTGCCAGCAGTGACTCGAAATTCGGGGGGCTGGACATTCAGTACTTC. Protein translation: CASSDSKFGGLDIQYF.